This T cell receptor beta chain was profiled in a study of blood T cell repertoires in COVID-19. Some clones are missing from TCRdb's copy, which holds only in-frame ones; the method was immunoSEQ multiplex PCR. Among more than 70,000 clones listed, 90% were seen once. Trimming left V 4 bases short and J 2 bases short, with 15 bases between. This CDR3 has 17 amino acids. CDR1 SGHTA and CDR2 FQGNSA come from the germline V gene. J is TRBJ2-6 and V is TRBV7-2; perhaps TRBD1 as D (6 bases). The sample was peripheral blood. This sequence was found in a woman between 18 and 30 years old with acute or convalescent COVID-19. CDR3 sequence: CASSSHTYRAGANVLTF. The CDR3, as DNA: TGTGCCAGCAGCTCACACACTTACAGGGCTGGGGCCAACGTCCTGACTTTC.